The next 8 T cell receptor beta chains were all read from a single sample in a study of cytomegalovirus exposure and HLA in healthy donors. The PCR ran on 60 Vbeta and 13 Jbeta primers. Repertoires were generated with immunoSEQ multiplex PCR, while TCRdb's copy carries only in-frame clones and drops some. This table has about 230,000 clones, over 65% appearing once. The specimen sequenced was PBMCs. Receptors originate from a human donor in good health.

The chain uses TRBV5-1 and TRBJ2-7, with unresolved D. The CDR3 has 16 amino acids. Germline V lookup: CDR1 SGHRS, CDR2 YFSETQ. V gave up 0 bases and J gave up 0 bases, with 13 bases separating them. This chain's CDR3 is CASSLEVRYLSYEQYF. For the CDR3, the DNA is TGCGCCAGCAGCTTGGAAGTTCGGTATCTCTCCTACGAGCAGTACTTC.

J is TRBJ1-2 and V is TRBV19, with 7 bases fitting TRBD1. Germline values: CDR1 LNHDA, CDR2 SQIVND (reference sequence). The junction had 10 bases not matched to a gene; V was cut back by 6 bases and J by 3 bases. This CDR3 has 15 residues. The CDR3 protein is CASRTGITAHYGYTF. CDR3 sequence (DNA): TGTGCCAGTAGGACAGGGATTACCGCTCACTATGGCTACACCTTC. Together with reference TRBV19 and TRBJ1-2, the CDR3 gives the full variable domain: DGGITQSPKYLFRKEGQNVTLSCEQNLNHDAMYWYRQDPGQGLRLIYYSQIVNDFQKGDIAEGYSVSREKKESFPLTVTSAQKNPTAFYLCASRTGITAHYGYTFGSGTRLTVV.

This clone showed up just once. The chain combines TRBV12-5 with TRBJ2-1; D remains ambiguous. Germline V CDR1 and CDR2: LGHNT, FRNRAP. Trimming cost V 6 bases and J 1 base, with 13 bases left between them. The CDR3 has 15 residues. This CDR3 reads CASGDPSSSYNEQFF. CDR3 DNA: TGTGCTAGTGGGGATCCTAGTTCTTCCTACAATGAGCAGTTCTTC.

This clone appeared once. V usage is TRBV30 and J usage is TRBJ1-4; TRBD1 aligns across 9 bases. CDR3 length: 15 amino acids. Trimming at V came to 5 bases and at J to 7 bases, leaving 11 bases not matched to a gene. Germline V lookup: CDR1 GTSNPN, CDR2 SVGIG (reference sequence). The CDR3 DNA reads as TGTGCCTGGTGCCTGGGGACAGGGTATAGTGAAAAACTGTTTTTT. As protein: CAWCLGTGYSEKLFF.

The chain couples TRBV6-6 to TRBJ2-7; 8 nucleotides agree with TRBD2. V lost 6 bases, J lost 6 bases, and 10 bases stayed unmatched. There are 14 residues in the CDR3. Germline V gives CDR1 MNHNY, CDR2 SVGAGI (reference sequence). CDR3 sequence: CASSRSGLATEQYF. The CDR3 coding sequence is TGTGCCAGCAGCCGATCTGGACTAGCAACCGAGCAGTACTTC.

V and J are TRBV15 and TRBJ2-3, with 14 bases that match TRBD2. V was pared by 1 base and J by 2 bases, with 8 bases of the junction left unmatched. This CDR3 is built from 19 residues. Germline lookup yields CDR1 LNHNV and CDR2 YYDKDF (reference sequence). The chain's CDR3 is CATSRAPGLAGASTDTQYF. In nucleotides, the CDR3 is TGTGCCACCAGCAGAGCCCCGGGACTAGCGGGAGCCTCCACAGATACGCAGTATTTT. Full variable domain (outside the CDR3, taken from reference TRBV15 and TRBJ2-3): DAMVIQNPRYQVTQFGKPVTLSCSQTLNHNVMYWYQQKSSQAPKLLFHYYDKDFNNEADTPDNFQSRRPNTSFCFLDIRSPGLGDTAMYLCATSRAPGLAGASTDTQYFGPGTRLTVL.

The chain couples TRBV28 to TRBJ2-7; D is possibly TRBD2 (7 bases). This CDR3 has 16 amino acids. The ends were cut back, 5 bases at V and 2 bases at J, with 19 bases in the middle. The V gene's germline CDR1 is MDHEN and CDR2 SYDVKM. This chain's CDR3 is CASSPRGGVATYEQYF. The CDR3 coding sequence is TGTGCCAGCAGTCCAAGGGGGGGTGTTGCGACCTACGAGCAGTACTTC.

V is TRBV7-6 and J is TRBJ2-1, with 7 bases aligning to TRBD2. J was trimmed by 8 bases and V by 5 bases; bases with no gene match: 9. Germline loops: CDR1 SGHVS, CDR2 FNYEAQ. This CDR3 has 14 residues. The CDR3 DNA sequence: TGTGCCAGCAGCCAAGGACTAGTTCCCGATGAGCAGTTCTTC. Translation gives CASSQGLVPDEQFF. Complete variable domain (other parts from reference TRBV7-6 and TRBJ2-1): GAGVSQSPRYKVTKRGQDVALRCDPISGHVSLYWYRQALGQGPEFLTYFNYEAQQDKSGLPNDRFSAERPEGSISTLTIQRTEQRDSAMYRCASSQGLVPDEQFFGPGTRLTVL.